This T cell receptor (beta chain) originates from a study of blood T cell repertoires in COVID-19. Source study methods: Reference gene primers were amplified, and this amplification served to estimate nucleated cell counts. Assay used: immunoSEQ multiplex PCR; TCRdb lists only in-frame clones, some missing. The V and J calls and clone size come from that table; D and trimming were worked out from the DNA. The sample holds roughly 190,000 clones, roughly 76% seen once. The V gene lost 3 bases and the J gene lost 3 bases, with 8 bases spanning the gap. There are 13 residues in the CDR3. CDR1 and CDR2 from the germline V gene are SGHAT and FQNNGV.

The clonotype comes from a woman between 40 and 50 years old with COVID-19, enrolled during active disease. Sequencing used peripheral blood. This chain links TRBV11-2 with TRBJ1-1; D might be TRBD1 (5 bases). The CDR3 is CASSLGQYTEAFF. The CDR3 region has the DNA TGTGCCAGCAGCTTGGGGCAGTACACTGAAGCTTTCTTT.